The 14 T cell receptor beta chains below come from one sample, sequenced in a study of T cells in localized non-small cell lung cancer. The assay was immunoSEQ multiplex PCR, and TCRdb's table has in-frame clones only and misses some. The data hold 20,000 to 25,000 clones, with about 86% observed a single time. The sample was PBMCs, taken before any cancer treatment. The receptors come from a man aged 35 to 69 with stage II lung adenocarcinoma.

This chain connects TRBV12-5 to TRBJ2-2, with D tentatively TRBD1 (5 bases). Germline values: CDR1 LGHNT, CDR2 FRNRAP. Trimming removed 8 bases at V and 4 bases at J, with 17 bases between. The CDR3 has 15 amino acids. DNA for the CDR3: TGTGCTAGTCAACTTCAGGGTTTCGGCACCGGGGAGCTGTTTTTT. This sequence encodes CASQLQGFGTGELFF.

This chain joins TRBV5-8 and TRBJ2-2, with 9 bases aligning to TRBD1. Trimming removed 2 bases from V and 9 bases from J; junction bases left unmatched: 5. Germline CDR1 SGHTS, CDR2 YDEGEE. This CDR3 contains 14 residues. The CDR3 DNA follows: TGTGCCAGCAGCTTACAGGGGGCTTATCGGGAGCTGTTTTTT. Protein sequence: CASSLQGAYRELFF. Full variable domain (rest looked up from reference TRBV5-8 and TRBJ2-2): EAGVTQSPTHLIKTRGQQATLRCSPISGHTSVYWYQQALGLGLQFLLWYDEGEERNRGNFPPRFSGRQFPNYSSELNVNALELEDSALYLCASSLQGAYRELFFGEGSRLTVL.

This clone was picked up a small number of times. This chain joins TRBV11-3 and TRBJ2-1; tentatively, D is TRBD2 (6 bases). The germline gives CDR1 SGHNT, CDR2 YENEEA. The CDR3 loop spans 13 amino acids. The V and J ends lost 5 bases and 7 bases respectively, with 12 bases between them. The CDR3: CASSRLARNEQFF. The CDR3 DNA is TGTGCCAGCAGCCGTCTAGCGAGGAATGAGCAGTTCTTC.

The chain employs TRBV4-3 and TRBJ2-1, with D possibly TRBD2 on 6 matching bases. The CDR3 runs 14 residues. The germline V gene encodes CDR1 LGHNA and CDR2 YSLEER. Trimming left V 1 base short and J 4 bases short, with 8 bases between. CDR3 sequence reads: CASSQVGGYNEQFF. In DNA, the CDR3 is TGCGCCAGCAGCCAAGTCGGGGGATACAATGAGCAGTTCTTC.

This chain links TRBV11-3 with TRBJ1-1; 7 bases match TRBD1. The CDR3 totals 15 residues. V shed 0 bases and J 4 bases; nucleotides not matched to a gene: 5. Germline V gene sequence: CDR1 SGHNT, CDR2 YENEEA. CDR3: CASSLETGITTEAFF. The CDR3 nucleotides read TGTGCCAGCAGCTTAGAGACAGGGATTACCACTGAAGCTTTCTTT.

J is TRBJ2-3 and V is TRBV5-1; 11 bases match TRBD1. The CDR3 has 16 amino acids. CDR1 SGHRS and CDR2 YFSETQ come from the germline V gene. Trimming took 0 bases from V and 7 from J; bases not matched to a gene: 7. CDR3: CASSLAGQGASNTQYF. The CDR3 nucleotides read TGCGCCAGCAGCTTGGCAGGACAGGGGGCGTCGAATACGCAGTATTTT. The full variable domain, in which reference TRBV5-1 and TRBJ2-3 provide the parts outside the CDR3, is KAGVTQTPRYLIKTRGQQVTLSCSPISGHRSVSWYQQTPGQGLQFLFEYFSETQRNKGNFPGRFSGRQFSNSRSEMNVSTLELGDSALYLCASSLAGQGASNTQYFGPGTRLTVL.

CDR3 protein: CASSIRTGSSYEQYF. The CDR3 coding sequence is TGTGCCAGTAGTATCCGAACGGGCAGCTCCTACGAGCAGTACTTC. This chain connects TRBV19 to TRBJ2-7, with D uncertain. Germline lookup yields CDR1 LNHDA and CDR2 SQIVND (reference sequence). The CDR3 is 15 amino acids. Between the trimmed V and J ends, which lost 3 bases and 0 bases, there was a span of 12 bases. The variable domain in full, with the rest retrieved from reference TRBV19 and TRBJ2-7, is DGGITQSPKYLFRKEGQNVTLSCEQNLNHDAMYWYRQDPGQGLRLIYYSQIVNDFQKGDIAEGYSVSREKKESFPLTVTSAQKNPTAFYLCASSIRTGSSYEQYFGPGTRLTVT.

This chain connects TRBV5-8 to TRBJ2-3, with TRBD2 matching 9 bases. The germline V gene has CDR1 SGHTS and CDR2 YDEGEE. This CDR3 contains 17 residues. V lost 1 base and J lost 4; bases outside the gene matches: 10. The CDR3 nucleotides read TGTGCCAGCAGCTTGCCTTTTAGCGGGGGTGACGCAGATACGCAGTATTTT. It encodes CASSLPFSGGDADTQYF.

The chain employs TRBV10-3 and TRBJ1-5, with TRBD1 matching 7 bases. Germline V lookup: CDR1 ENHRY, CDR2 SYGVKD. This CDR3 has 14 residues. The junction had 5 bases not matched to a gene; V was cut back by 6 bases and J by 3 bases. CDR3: CAIRTGADNQPQHF. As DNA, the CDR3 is TGTGCCATCAGAACAGGGGCAGACAATCAGCCCCAGCATTTT.

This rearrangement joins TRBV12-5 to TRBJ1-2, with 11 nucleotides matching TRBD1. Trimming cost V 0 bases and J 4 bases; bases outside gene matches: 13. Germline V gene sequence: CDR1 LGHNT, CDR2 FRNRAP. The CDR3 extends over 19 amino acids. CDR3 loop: CASGLVLEDRGRRGYGYTF. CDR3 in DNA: TGTGCTAGTGGTTTGGTACTTGAGGACAGGGGGCGAAGGGGCTATGGCTACACCTTC.

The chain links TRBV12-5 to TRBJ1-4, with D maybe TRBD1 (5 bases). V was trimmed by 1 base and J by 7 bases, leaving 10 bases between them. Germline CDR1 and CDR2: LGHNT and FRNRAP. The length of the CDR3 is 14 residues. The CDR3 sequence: CASGLGQGREKLFF. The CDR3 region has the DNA TGTGCTAGTGGTTTGGGCCAGGGACGTGAAAAACTGTTTTTT.

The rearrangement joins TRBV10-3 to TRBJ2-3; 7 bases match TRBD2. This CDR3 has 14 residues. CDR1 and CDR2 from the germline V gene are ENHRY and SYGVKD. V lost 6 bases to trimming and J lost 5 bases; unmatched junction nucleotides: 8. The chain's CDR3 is CAIRTSGVGDTQYF. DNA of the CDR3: TGTGCCATCAGGACAAGCGGGGTGGGAGATACGCAGTATTTT.

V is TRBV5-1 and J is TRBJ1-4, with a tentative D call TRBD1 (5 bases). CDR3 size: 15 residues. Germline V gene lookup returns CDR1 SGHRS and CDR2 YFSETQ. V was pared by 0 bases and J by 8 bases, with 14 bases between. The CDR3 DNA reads TGCGCCAGCAGCTTGGGAGGGCAGGGTGGAGAAAAACTGTTTTTT. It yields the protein CASSLGGQGGEKLFF.

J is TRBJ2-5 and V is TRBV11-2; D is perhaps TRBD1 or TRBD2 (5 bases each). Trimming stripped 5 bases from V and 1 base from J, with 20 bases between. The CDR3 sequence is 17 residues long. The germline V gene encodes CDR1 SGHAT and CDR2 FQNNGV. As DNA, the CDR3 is TGTGCCAGCAGCCGCTTCCTAGTCGGGGACCCCCAAGAGACCCAGTACTTC. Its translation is CASSRFLVGDPQETQYF.